The 10 T cell receptor beta chains reported below all come from one sample, sequenced in a study of siplizumab effects on memory and regulatory T cells. The table came from immunoSEQ multiplex PCR; TCRdb's copy has only in-frame clones and leaves some out. The sample consists of some 100,000 clones, 90% to 95% of them appearing once. The sample consisted of CD8+ T cells sorted from blood. Every receptor here comes from a human donor in good health.

The chain is built from TRBV19 and TRBJ1-5; D remains ambiguous. There are 15 residues in the CDR3. The V gene's germline CDR1 is LNHDA and CDR2 SQIVND (reference sequence). Trimming removed 0 bases from V and 0 bases from J, with 6 bases in between. The CDR3 nucleotides are TGTGCCAGTAGTATAGACGCAGGTAGCAATCAGCCCCAGCATTTT. Translating it yields CASSIDAGSNQPQHF.

The chain uses TRBV4-1 and TRBJ2-5; 8 bases are a match to TRBD2. Germline values: CDR1 MGHRA, CDR2 YSYEKL. The CDR3 sequence is 16 residues long. The V gene end was trimmed by 4 bases and the J gene end by 4 bases; junction bases not matched to a gene: 11. The CDR3 nucleotides read TGCGCCAGCAGCCCCCCAGCGGGGGCCCTCCCAGAGACCCAGTACTTC. Translation gives CASSPPAGALPETQYF.

This clone was detected only once. This chain connects TRBV4-1 to TRBJ2-1; TRBD2 matches 11 bases. Germline V gives CDR1 MGHRA, CDR2 YSYEKL. V lost 4 bases to trimming and J lost 4 bases; unmatched junction nucleotides: 3. The CDR3 contains 15 residues. CDR3 region: CASSLTSGGYNEQFF. The CDR3 DNA follows: TGCGCCAGCAGCCTCACTAGCGGGGGATACAATGAGCAGTTCTTC.

J is TRBJ1-5 and V is TRBV27, with TRBD1 matching 7 bases. Germline-derived CDR1 and CDR2 are MNHEY and SMNVEV (reference sequence). CDR3 size: 13 residues. V shed 5 bases, J shed 6 bases, and the junction held 4 bases outside the gene matches. The CDR3 loop is CASSQGVGQPQHF. The CDR3 nucleotides read TGTGCCAGCAGTCAGGGGGTCGGTCAGCCCCAGCATTTT.

The rearrangement links TRBV6-1 to TRBJ1-2, with D possibly matching TRBD1 (5 bases). The V end was cut by 4 bases, the J end by 0 bases, with 15 bases between. CDR3 length: 16 amino acids. Germline V gives CDR1 MNHNS, CDR2 SASEGT. CDR3 protein: CASSAGTGNPNYGYTF. CDR3 sequence (DNA): TGTGCCAGCAGTGCTGGGACCGGGAACCCTAACTATGGCTACACCTTC.

This rearrangement joins TRBV27 to TRBJ2-1; 12 positions match TRBD2. Germline V gene data show CDR1 as MNHEY and CDR2 as SMNVEV (reference sequence). The CDR3 totals 16 residues. Germline trimming cut 5 bases from V and 3 bases from J; bases unmatched to any gene: 5. CDR3: CASSQLAGGYYNEQFF. In DNA form, the CDR3 reads TGTGCCAGCAGTCAGCTAGCGGGAGGGTACTACAATGAGCAGTTCTTC.

The chain links TRBV10-3 to TRBJ1-1, with TRBD1 matching 8 bases. This CDR3 spans 14 amino acids. The V and J ends lost 5 bases and 3 bases, in that order; junction bases with no gene match: 5. Germline values: CDR1 ENHRY, CDR2 SYGVKD. The CDR3 nucleotides are TGTGCCATCAGTCTGACAGGGGCCCACACTGAAGCTTTCTTT. Translated, it gives CAISLTGAHTEAFF.

This rearrangement joins TRBV15 to TRBJ1-1, with D possibly TRBD1 on 5 matching bases. CDR3 length equals 14 residues. V lost 2 bases and J 8 bases, leaving 15 bases between the germline ends. CDR1 is LNHNV and CDR2 is YYDKDF in the germline V gene (reference sequence). The CDR3 nucleotides read TGTGCCACCAGCAGACAAGGGGATCGGCTAGAAGCTTTCTTT. It yields the protein CATSRQGDRLEAFF.

V usage is TRBV18 and J usage is TRBJ2-7, with D perhaps given as TRBD1 or TRBD2 (5 bases each). The CDR3 consists of 13 residues. CDR1 and CDR2 (germline): KGHSH, LQKENI. V was clipped by 5 bases and J by 6 bases, with 14 bases between them. The CDR3 spells CASSGGEGTEQYF. DNA for the CDR3: TGTGCCAGCTCAGGGGGTGAGGGAACCGAGCAGTACTTC. The variable domain in full, completed from reference TRBV18 and TRBJ2-7, reads NAGVMQNPRHLVRRRGQEARLRCSPMKGHSHVYWYRQLPEEGLKFMVYLQKENIIDESGMPKERFSAEFPKEGPSILRIQQVVRGDSAAYFCASSGGEGTEQYFGPGTRLTVT.

Only a few counts were recorded for this clone. This chain connects TRBV4-1 to TRBJ1-5; TRBD1 might be the D (6 bases). The CDR3 length is 16 residues. CDR1 MGHRA and CDR2 YSYEKL come from the germline V gene. Trimming removed 3 bases from V and 0 bases from J, with 12 bases in between. The CDR3: CASSQEQGLSNQPQHF. The CDR3 region has the DNA TGCGCCAGCAGCCAGGAACAGGGCCTTAGCAATCAGCCCCAGCATTTT.